This is a list of T cell receptor beta chains from one sample in a study of T cell repertoires in cytomegalovirus infection. TCRdb fed the reads into MiXCR, producing one record per CDR3 protein. Here the sample spans 600,000 to 800,000 distinct CDR3 sequences, 20% to 25% being singletons. The sequenced sample consisted of CD8+ T cells from PBMCs. These receptors came from a human donor in good health (CMV status not recorded). Some clones in this sample may be carry-over from other donors' samples. CDR3s leave out the opening cysteine and the closing phenylalanine or tryptophan.

cdr3_length	v_call	j_call	cdr3_aa
14	TRBV7-2	TRBJ2-7	ASSSLGRTRLGEQY
18	TRBV20-1	TRBJ2-7	SASGGDKGGFRGAYYEQY
11	TRBV7-2	TRBJ1-1	ASSNRTSTEAF
11	TRBV7-8	TRBJ2-3	ASSSWGTDTQY
11	TRBV6-5	TRBJ1-2	ASTTGLSDGYT
13	TRBV19	TRBJ2-2	ASSKRDPRTGELF
13	TRBV28	TRBJ2-3	ASSLQDRGTDTQY
11	TRBV6-5	TRBJ1-1	ASRHWQGNEAF
12	TRBV12-3/TRBV12-4	TRBJ2-5	ASSSAGGKETQY
11	TRBV6-2/TRBV6-3	TRBJ1-1	ASSYKGTSEAF
12	TRBV20-1	TRBJ1-2	SARLTGGEDGYT
15	TRBV29-1	TRBJ2-3	SVTATLSGGPFDTQY
13	TRBV20-1	TRBJ1-5	SAREQFLQDQPQH
12	TRBV5-1	TRBJ1-1	ASSHRDSYTEAF
15	TRBV6-2/TRBV6-3	TRBJ2-1	ASSYLLGVSAPTEQF
21	TRBV6-2/TRBV6-3	TRBJ2-5	ASSYSNSFGGIRRTERQETQY
12	TRBV7-2	TRBJ1-1	ASSADRRFTEAF
12	TRBV7-9	TRBJ2-2	ASSPRTGIGELF
13	TRBV7-6	TRBJ2-7	ASSSVGTASYEQY
12	TRBV27	TRBJ1-2	ASSPARQVEGYT
13	TRBV6-5	TRBJ2-1	ASNTYPGAYNEQF
11	TRBV7-6	TRBJ1-1	ASSFAGESEAF
14	TRBV4-3	TRBJ1-6	ASSQDRGTGASPLH
12	TRBV6-5	TRBJ2-5	ASRRKGGRETQY
10	TRBV7-6	TRBJ2-7	ASSLGTAEQY
16	TRBV5-1	TRBJ2-1	ASSLALAGGTPYNEQF
13	TRBV24-1	TRBJ2-2	ATSDLLTGPGELF
16	TRBV5-1	TRBJ2-6	ASSLAPGGGSGANVLT
14	TRBV6-1	TRBJ1-5	ASNQYSAGSNQPQH
14	TRBV6-6	TRBJ2-1	ASRVSGGAANNEQF
14	TRBV6-6	TRBJ1-6	ASSYSEGSPLRPLH
11	TRBV11-2	TRBJ2-5	ASSPPRRETQY
13	TRBV28	TRBJ1-1	ASSFTALMNTEAF
14	TRBV27	TRBJ2-1	ASSSPVEGPYNEQF
11	TRBV27	TRBJ2-5	AAGRGAQETQY
13	TRBV3-1	TRBJ2-3	ASSHLRASTDTQY
13	TRBV18	TRBJ2-3	ASSPSEGATDTQY
12	TRBV7-9	TRBJ1-2	ASSPGAGGYGYT
14	TRBV6-8	TRBJ2-2	ASSYSHPSNTGELF
12	TRBV7-9	TRBJ2-1	ASSRRLADNEQF
11	TRBV20-1	TRBJ1-6	SAGTGYNSPLH
15	TRBV4-1	TRBJ2-1	ASSRGGAGADYNEQF
15	TRBV7-9	TRBJ2-7	ASSPNSGLAGAPRQY
10	TRBV29-1	TRBJ2-7	SVNGRGSEQY
12	TRBV6-1	TRBJ2-1	ASSDGGGYNEQF
14	TRBV10-3	TRBJ2-5	AISESWDRAQETQY
13	TRBV5-6	TRBJ1-2	ASSWKGEVADGYT
15	TRBV7-8	TRBJ1-2	ASSLAPGRRGDYGYT
14	TRBV12-5	TRBJ2-1	ASGSSIGALYNEQF
12	TRBV7-9	TRBJ2-7	ASSLQADPWEQY
13	TRBV20-1	TRBJ1-1	SASPNPWEGTEAF